This TCR beta chain was obtained from a study of control samples from healthy donors and cancer patients (TCRdb year 2020). This clone came up a few times. Its antigen is still unknown. Base-call qualities are not available, and no considerably larger clone is one nucleotide away. Library construction relied on the immunoSEQ multiplex PCR assay. TCRdb re-hosts the immuneACCESS table, in-frame sequences only. Its copies lack some clones; in the studies checked, an unresolved V gene accounts for under half of them, and the cause for the rest is not known. This sample holds roughly 130,000 clones; about 88% were observed only once. The top ten clonotypes cover about 3.4% of the sample. A distance of 13 bases separates the germline ends of V and J, which lose 4 bases and 1 base respectively. The germline V gene specifies MNHEY as CDR1 and SVGAGI as CDR2. The CDR3 has 15 amino acids, counting the end cysteine and phenylalanine. Only CDR3 DNA is held: 45 bases, read in frame from base 1.

The clonotype comes from a man aged 45-60 years in good health. The receptor chain draws on TRBV6-5 and TRBJ1-1; the D gene is unclear. The sample consisted of blood. The nucleotides are TGTGCCAGCAGTTTCGGGCGGACCCAGAACACTGAAGCTTTCTTT. It translates to CASSFGRTQNTEAFF.